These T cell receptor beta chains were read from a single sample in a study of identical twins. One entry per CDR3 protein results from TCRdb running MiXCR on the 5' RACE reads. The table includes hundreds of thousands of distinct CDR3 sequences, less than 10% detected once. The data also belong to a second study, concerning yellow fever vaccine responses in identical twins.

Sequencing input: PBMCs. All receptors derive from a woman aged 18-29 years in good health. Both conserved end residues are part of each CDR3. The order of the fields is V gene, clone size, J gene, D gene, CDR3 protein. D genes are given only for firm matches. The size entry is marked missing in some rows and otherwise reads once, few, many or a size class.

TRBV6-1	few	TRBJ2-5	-	CASTRSGGAETQYF
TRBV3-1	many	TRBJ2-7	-	CASSPQTVSYYEQYF
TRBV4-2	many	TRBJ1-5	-	CASSQEGGNSNQPQHF
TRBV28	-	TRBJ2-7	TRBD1	CASRETGTGGYEQYF
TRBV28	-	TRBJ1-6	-	CASINPSTRSPLHF
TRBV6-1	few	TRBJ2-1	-	CASSIRKQVSGGSYNEQFF
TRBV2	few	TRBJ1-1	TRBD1	CASSDLRDRGNTEAFF
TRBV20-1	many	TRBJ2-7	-	CSARTSGTISYEQYF
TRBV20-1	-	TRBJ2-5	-	CSATPAGAYFRETQYF
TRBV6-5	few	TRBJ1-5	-	CASSYSSPDQPQHF
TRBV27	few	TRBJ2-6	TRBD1	CASSSGMRTGFSGANVLTF
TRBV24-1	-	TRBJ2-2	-	CATSVGDSNLGELFF
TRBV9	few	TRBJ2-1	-	CASSVSPGTPLGNEQFF
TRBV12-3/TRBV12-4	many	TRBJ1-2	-	CASSLMTGGGYTF
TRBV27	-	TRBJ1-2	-	CASSQRHTDLRYTF
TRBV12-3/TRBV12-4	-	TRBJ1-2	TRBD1	CASSSTGAAYGYTF
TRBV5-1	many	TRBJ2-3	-	CASSFGRLSTDTQYF
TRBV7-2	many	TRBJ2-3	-	CASSQWLGGGTDTQYF
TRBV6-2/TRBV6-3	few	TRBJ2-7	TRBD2	CASSDRTSGSKEQYF
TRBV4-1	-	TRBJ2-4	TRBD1	CASSQAGQGDLAKNIQYF
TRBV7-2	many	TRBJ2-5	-	CASSLVFETQYF
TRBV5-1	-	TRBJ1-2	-	CASSLLGANGYTF
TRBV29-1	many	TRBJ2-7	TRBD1	CSVVGVGQDPYEQYF
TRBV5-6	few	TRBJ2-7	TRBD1	CASSRGTGAEYF
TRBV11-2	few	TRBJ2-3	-	CASSYHGTGAPDTQYF
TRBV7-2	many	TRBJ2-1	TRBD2	CASSLEGLAGDNEQFF
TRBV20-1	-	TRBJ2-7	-	CSARPVLGAYEQYF
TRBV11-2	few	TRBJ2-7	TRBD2	CASSSIAGAGEQYF
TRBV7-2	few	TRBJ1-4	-	CASSLGTGRATNEKLFF
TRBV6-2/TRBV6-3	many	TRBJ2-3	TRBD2	CASSYSSSLAGDTQYF
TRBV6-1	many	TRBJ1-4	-	CASNTSPWVGKEKLFF
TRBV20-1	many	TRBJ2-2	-	CSARDKTGELFF
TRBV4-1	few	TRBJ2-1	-	CASSQDNSGGEQFF
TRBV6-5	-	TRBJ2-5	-	CASSYFGTGTQYF
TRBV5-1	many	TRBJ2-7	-	CASSLEGQTYEQYF
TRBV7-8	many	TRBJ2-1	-	CASSSTKVNEQFF
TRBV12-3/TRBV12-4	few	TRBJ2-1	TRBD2	CASSLLAGVVEQFF
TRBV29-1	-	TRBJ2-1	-	CSVVGGIYNEQFF
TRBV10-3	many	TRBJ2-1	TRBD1	CAISGDRDNNEQFF
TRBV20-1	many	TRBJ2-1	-	CSARGTYNEQFF
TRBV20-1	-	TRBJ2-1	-	CSARWGGVLNEQFF
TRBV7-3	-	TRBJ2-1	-	CASSSRGAHYNEQFF
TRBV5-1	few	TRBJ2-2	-	CASSLYFQGINTGELFF
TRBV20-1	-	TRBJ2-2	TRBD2	CCATRWLAGADTGELFF
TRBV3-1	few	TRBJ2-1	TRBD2	CASSQDLPSGENNEQFF
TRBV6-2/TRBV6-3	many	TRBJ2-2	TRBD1	CASSYGTGVTGELFF
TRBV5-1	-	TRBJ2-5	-	CASSLLRAETQYF
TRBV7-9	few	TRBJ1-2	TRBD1	CASSLEGTGGNYGYTF
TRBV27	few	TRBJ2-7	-	CASSPTYGFTEQYF
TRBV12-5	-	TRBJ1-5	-	CASGLPTIQGNIRNQPQHF
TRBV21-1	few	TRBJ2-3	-	CASSISNGGGGWGTQYF
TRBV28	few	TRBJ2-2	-	CASLTPATPNTGELFF
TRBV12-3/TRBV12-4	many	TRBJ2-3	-	CASSLQGSGTDTQYF
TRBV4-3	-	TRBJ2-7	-	CASSQELPSSEQYF
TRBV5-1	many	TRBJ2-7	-	CASSDNLQDEQYF